The rows below give T cell receptor beta chains drawn from one sample of a study of blood T cell repertoires in COVID-19. Sequencing was performed with immunoSEQ multiplex PCR; in TCRdb, only in-frame clones are kept and a portion is missing. The table has about 150,000 clones, roughly 90% seen once. The sequenced sample was peripheral blood. The receptors here all came from a woman in her 50s with acute or convalescent COVID-19. Each CDR3 is given with its conserved first and last residue. The order of the fields is J gene, D gene, clone size, V gene, CDR3 protein, CDR3 DNA. A D gene is named only where the DNA matches it firmly. The size entry is marked missing in some rows and otherwise reads once, few, many or a size class.

J: TRBJ1-2; D: TRBD1; size: NA; V: TRBV2; CDR3: CATWDRGNYGYTF; DNA: TGTGCCACCTGGGACAGGGGAAACTATGGCTACACCTTC
J: TRBJ1-3; D: NA; size: NA; V: TRBV4-1; CDR3: CASSPGTARGNTIYF; DNA: TGCGCCAGCAGCCCGGGGACTGCAAGAGGAAACACCATATATTTT
J: TRBJ2-7; D: NA; size: NA; V: TRBV6-5; CDR3: CASSRQYEQYF; DNA: TGTGCCAGCAGCCGACAGTACGAGCAGTACTTC
J: TRBJ2-5; D: TRBD2; size: NA; V: TRBV19; CDR3: CASRGTSGRGQETQYF; DNA: TGTGCCAGCCGTGGGACTAGCGGGAGGGGGCAAGAGACCCAGTACTTC
J: TRBJ2-6; D: NA; size: NA; V: TRBV2; CDR3: CASSWRGSGANVLTF; DNA: TGTGCCAGCAGCTGGAGGGGCTCTGGGGCCAACGTCCTGACTTTC
J: TRBJ2-3; D: TRBD2; size: NA; V: TRBV7-8; CDR3: CASSFVAGGSTDTQYF; DNA: TGTGCCAGCAGCTTCGTAGCGGGGGGGAGCACAGATACGCAGTATTTT
J: TRBJ1-3; D: NA; size: NA; V: TRBV10-3; CDR3: CAIGDISGNTIYF; DNA: TGTGCCATAGGTGACATCTCTGGAAACACCATATATTTT
J: TRBJ1-2; D: NA; size: NA; V: TRBV29-1; CDR3: CSVEFYRTDYGYTF; DNA: TGCAGCGTTGAATTTTACAGAACAGACTATGGCTACACCTTC
J: TRBJ2-1; D: TRBD1; size: once; V: TRBV6-5; CDR3: CASSNGQDRLNEQFF; DNA: TGTGCCAGCAGTAACGGACAGGACCGGCTAAATGAGCAGTTCTTC
J: TRBJ1-5; D: NA; size: NA; V: TRBV19; CDR3: CASSIGAGDQPQHF; DNA: TGTGCCAGTAGTATCGGGGCAGGGGATCAGCCCCAGCATTTT
J: TRBJ2-3; D: TRBD1; size: NA; V: TRBV7-3; CDR3: CASSFLQGADTQYF; DNA: TGTGCCAGCAGCTTCCTTCAGGGGGCAGATACGCAGTATTTT
J: TRBJ2-1; D: NA; size: NA; V: TRBV7-7; CDR3: CASSRGVDSYNEQFF; DNA: TGTGCCAGCAGCCGAGGTGTCGACTCCTACAATGAGCAGTTCTTC
J: TRBJ2-7; D: TRBD2; size: NA; V: TRBV6-5; CDR3: CASSPSGTYEQYF; DNA: TGTGCCAGCAGTCCTAGCGGTACCTACGAGCAGTACTTC
J: TRBJ2-3; D: TRBD2; size: NA; V: TRBV13; CDR3: CASSPLAGRGTDTQYF; DNA: TGTGCCAGCAGCCCCCTCGCGGGGAGGGGCACAGATACGCAGTATTTT
J: TRBJ2-5; D: TRBD1; size: NA; V: TRBV3-1/TRBV3-2; CDR3: CASSQDRGQIQETQYF; DNA: TGTGCCAGCAGCCAAGACCGGGGACAGATACAAGAGACCCAGTACTTC
J: TRBJ1-2; D: NA; size: NA; V: TRBV7-2; CDR3: CASSLDRQAYGYTF; DNA: TGTGCCAGCAGCTTAGACCGGCAGGCCTATGGCTACACCTTC
J: TRBJ2-2; D: TRBD2; size: NA; V: TRBV9; CDR3: CASSVAGGGSTGELFF; DNA: TGTGCCAGCAGCGTAGCGGGGGGAGGGTCAACCGGGGAGCTGTTTTTT
J: TRBJ2-1; D: NA; size: NA; V: TRBV7-2; CDR3: CASSLVAVDEQFF; DNA: TGTGCCAGCAGCTTAGTGGCGGTCGATGAGCAGTTCTTC
J: TRBJ2-2; D: NA; size: NA; V: TRBV7-6; CDR3: CASSLGTAANTGELFF; DNA: TGTGCCAGCAGCTTAGGGACAGCAGCGAACACCGGGGAGCTGTTTTTT
J: TRBJ1-2; D: NA; size: NA; V: TRBV30; CDR3: CAWGQGAKDTF; DNA: NA
J: TRBJ1-6; D: NA; size: NA; V: TRBV13; CDR3: CASSLGLSYNSPLHF; DNA: TGTGCCAGCAGCTTAGGCCTGAGTTATAATTCACCCCTCCACTTT
J: TRBJ1-6; D: NA; size: NA; V: TRBV6-4; CDR3: CASSEGAGANSPLHF; DNA: TGTGCCAGCAGTGAAGGTGCAGGGGCTAATTCACCCCTCCACTTT
J: TRBJ1-6; D: TRBD1; size: NA; V: TRBV19; CDR3: CASSRQGVESPLHF; DNA: TGTGCCAGTAGCCGACAGGGAGTAGAATCACCCCTCCACTTT
J: TRBJ1-4; D: NA; size: NA; V: TRBV3-1/TRBV3-2; CDR3: CASSHPLGRNEKLFF; DNA: TGTGCCAGCAGCCACCCGCTGGGGAGGAATGAAAAACTGTTTTTT
J: TRBJ2-3; D: NA; size: few; V: TRBV28; CDR3: CASSLGRNTDTQYF; DNA: TGTGCCAGCAGTTTGGGGAGGAACACAGATACGCAGTATTTT
J: TRBJ2-5; D: NA; size: few; V: TRBV11-2; CDR3: CASSSRQETQYF; DNA: TGTGCCAGCAGCTCCCGCCAAGAGACCCAGTACTTC
J: TRBJ1-2; D: TRBD1; size: NA; V: TRBV2; CDR3: CASRQGAGYGYTF; DNA: TGTGCCAGCAGGCAGGGGGCTGGCTATGGCTACACCTTC
J: TRBJ1-6; D: NA; size: few; V: TRBV3-1/TRBV3-2; CDR3: CASSQGTEANSPLHF; DNA: TGTGCCAGCAGCCAAGGAACGGAGGCGAATTCACCCCTCCACTTT
J: TRBJ2-7; D: TRBD1; size: NA; V: TRBV29-1; CDR3: CSVEDQGDEQYF; DNA: TGCAGCGTTGAAGATCAGGGGGACGAGCAGTACTTC
J: TRBJ1-2; D: NA; size: once; V: TRBV4-1; CDR3: CASSQELLPGVGYGYTF; DNA: TGCGCCAGCAGCCAGGAACTCCTCCCCGGGGTAGGCTATGGCTACACCTTC
J: TRBJ1-2; D: NA; size: NA; V: TRBV6-6; CDR3: CASSSQALNYGYTF; DNA: TGTGCCAGCAGTTCCCAAGCCTTAAACTATGGCTACACCTTC
J: TRBJ1-1; D: TRBD1; size: NA; V: TRBV6-1; CDR3: CASSEAVAGGTEAFF; DNA: TGTGCCAGCAGTGAAGCGGTCGCAGGGGGCACTGAAGCTTTCTTT
J: TRBJ1-1; D: NA; size: NA; V: TRBV18; CDR3: CASSEGEEGTEAFF; DNA: TGTGCCAGCTCAGAAGGGGAGGAAGGCACTGAAGCTTTCTTT
J: TRBJ2-3; D: NA; size: NA; V: TRBV30; CDR3: CAWSVRAGTDTQYF; DNA: TGTGCCTGGAGTGTACGAGCGGGCACAGATACGCAGTATTTT
J: TRBJ2-2; D: NA; size: few; V: TRBV7-3; CDR3: CASSLNSAGELFF; DNA: TGTGCCAGCAGCTTAAATTCGGCCGGGGAGCTGTTTTTT
J: TRBJ2-7; D: NA; size: few; V: TRBV3-1/TRBV3-2; CDR3: CASSQGQSPYEQYF; DNA: TGTGCCAGCAGCCAAGGACAGAGCCCCTACGAGCAGTACTTC
J: TRBJ2-7; D: NA; size: NA; V: TRBV12-3/TRBV12-4; CDR3: CASRPDWSYEQYF; DNA: TGTGCCAGCAGACCGGACTGGTCCTACGAGCAGTACTTC
J: TRBJ2-1; D: NA; size: NA; V: TRBV11-3; CDR3: CASSLYSSALNEQFF; DNA: TGTGCCAGCAGCTTATACTCTAGCGCCCTTAATGAGCAGTTCTTC
J: TRBJ2-6; D: TRBD1; size: NA; V: TRBV5-1; CDR3: CASSLDPGGASGGANVLTF; DNA: TGCGCCAGCAGCTTGGATCCAGGGGGCGCTTCTGGTGGGGCCAACGTCCTGACTTTC
J: TRBJ2-1; D: TRBD2; size: NA; V: TRBV3-1/TRBV3-2; CDR3: CASSHVSGGPSSYNEQFF; DNA: TGTGCCAGCAGCCATGTGAGCGGGGGGCCTAGCTCCTACAATGAGCAGTTCTTC
J: TRBJ2-6; D: TRBD1; size: once; V: TRBV18; CDR3: CASSPGQGAAGANVLTF; DNA: TGTGCCAGCTCGCCGGGACAGGGGGCGGCTGGGGCCAACGTCCTGACTTTC
J: TRBJ1-1; D: NA; size: NA; V: TRBV5-6; CDR3: CASSLTGNTEAFF; DNA: TGTGCCAGCAGCTTAACCGGTAACACTGAAGCTTTCTTT
J: TRBJ2-5; D: NA; size: NA; V: TRBV7-3; CDR3: CASSLQKLASPAETQYF; DNA: TGTGCCAGCAGCTTGCAAAAACTAGCTTCCCCGGCGGAGACCCAGTACTTC